The T cell receptor (beta chain) under discussion was sequenced for a study of post-analysis software for immune sequencing data. Notes on the study in general: Five or six TRBV segments appeared more often in patients than in controls, and TRBV5-6, TRBV5-1 and TRBV20-1 were among these.

J gave up 3 bases and V 1 base, and 2 bases lay outside the gene matches. Germline values: CDR1 DFQATT, CDR2 SNEGSKA (reference sequence). CDR3 length: 13 residues. Incorporated into the TCR beta cDNA libraries were unique molecular identifiers, which served to reduce PCR and sequencing biases. One entry per CDR3 protein results from TCRdb running MiXCR on the PCR reads. This sample has under 200,000 distinct CDR3 sequences; approximately 29% occur once, and the top ten carry about 3.7%. This clonotype was counted between two and nine times. As yet, its antigen is unknown. What was sequenced was blood. V is TRBV20-1 and J is TRBJ1-1; 7 nucleotides match TRBD1. The receptor comes from a girl aged 2-17 years with multiple sclerosis. In DNA form, the CDR3 reads TGCAGTGCTAGAGGGCAGGGGGACACTGAAGCTTTCTTT. It codes for CSARGQGDTEAFF.